The 18 T cell receptor beta chains in this list originate from one sample, sequenced in a study of spatial heterogeneity in lung cancer. The time point denotes: sample taken at primary tumor resection. The authors sequenced whole RNA from tumor, nontumor lung or frozen PBMC without sorting. TCRdb itself ran the 5' RACE reads through MiXCR, one entry per CDR3 protein. Here the sample spans roughly 50,000 distinct CDR3 sequences, approximately 7.6% being singletons. The specimen comprised PBMCs, sampled at surgery. The receptors were sampled from a female donor with early-stage non-small cell lung cancer.

V usage is TRBV27 and J usage is TRBJ2-7, with D tentatively TRBD2 (6 bases). The CDR3 is 14 residues long. The V gene lost 6 bases and the J gene lost 2 bases, with 14 bases spanning the gap. Germline V gives CDR1 MNHEY, CDR2 SMNVEV (reference sequence). CDR3 sequence: CASRDGGVAYEQYF. The CDR3 nucleotides are TGTGCCAGCAGGGATGGAGGGGTAGCCTACGAGCAGTACTTC.

This clonotype has only a few counts. The chain recombines TRBV28 with TRBJ1-2; D is ambiguous. The CDR3 has 12 amino acids. Trimming cost V 3 bases and J 4 bases, with 6 bases left between them. CDR1 is MDHEN, CDR2 SYDVKM, per germline. DNA for the CDR3: TGTGCCAGCAGTTTCGTCTCCTATGGCTACACCTTC. It codes for CASSFVSYGYTF.

This clonotype was counted a few times. This rearrangement joins TRBV6-2 or TRBV6-3 to TRBJ2-3; D not resolved. V shed 4 bases and J shed 0 bases, with 14 bases lying between them. The CDR3 spans 16 residues. Germline values: CDR1 MNHEY, CDR2 SVGEGT. The DNA for the CDR3 is TGTGCCAGCAGTTCCCCCCCGTGGATTAGCACAGATACGCAGTATTTT. Protein sequence: CASSSPPWISTDTQYF.

This clonotype was seen many times. The chain combines TRBV20-1 with TRBJ2-1; D not certain. The CDR3 runs 12 residues. Trimming pared 5 bases from V and 4 bases from J, leaving 9 bases between. The germline V gene has CDR1 DFQATT and CDR2 SNEGSKA (reference sequence). The CDR3, as DNA: TGCAGTGCTCCCGGCTCTTACAATGAGCAGTTCTTC. Encoded protein: CSAPGSYNEQFF.

Ten or more counts support this clonotype. This chain links TRBV19 with TRBJ1-2; no definite D call. Trimming shortened V by 3 bases and J by 1 base, and 12 bases separated the two germline ends. The CDR3 sequence is 15 residues long. Looked up from germline, CDR1 is LNHDA and CDR2 is SQIVND (reference sequence). As DNA, the CDR3 is TGTGCCAGTAGTATTCAGGATCCAAATAACTATGGCTACACCTTC. This gives the protein CASSIQDPNNYGYTF.

The gene calls are TRBV11-2 and TRBJ2-1; 8 bases agree with TRBD2. V lost 2 bases and J lost 5; bases outside the gene matches: 8. The CDR3 has 16 residues. Germline loops: CDR1 SGHAT, CDR2 FQNNGV. CDR3 loop: CASSLSPTGLDNEQFF. The CDR3 DNA reads as TGTGCCAGCAGCTTATCACCGACGGGACTAGACAATGAGCAGTTCTTC.

There are a few counts of this clonotype. V gene TRBV7-9 combines with J gene TRBJ1-1; D uncertain. Trimming stripped 4 bases from V and 7 bases from J, with 10 bases between. Germline V lookup: CDR1 SEHNR, CDR2 FQNEAQ (reference sequence). The CDR3 sequence is 12 residues long. In DNA form, the CDR3 reads TGTGCCAGCAGCTCAGAGGGTTTTGAAGCTTTCTTT. Its protein is CASSSEGFEAFF.

This clonotype was counted many times. The chain carries TRBV12-3 or TRBV12-4 and TRBJ2-7; D is uncertain. The CDR3 sequence is 11 residues long. V dropped 8 bases and J dropped 3 bases, with 8 bases sitting between them. This CDR3 is CASGVYYEQYF. CDR3 nucleotide sequence: TGTGCCAGCGGTGTTTACTACGAGCAGTACTTC.

This clonotype was counted a few times. The rearrangement uses TRBV6-6 and TRBJ1-2, with D perhaps TRBD1 (6 bases). Germline assignment: CDR1 MNHNY and CDR2 SVGAGI (reference sequence). The CDR3 has 13 residues. Trimming stripped 6 bases from V and 8 bases from J, with 16 bases between. The CDR3 DNA sequence: TGTGCCAGCAGAATACAGGGTGAGCCCGGCTACACCTTC. Translated, it gives CASRIQGEPGYTF.

V is TRBV18 and J is TRBJ2-3; 8 bases match TRBD2. CDR3 length equals 14 residues. Germline CDR1 and CDR2: KGHSH and LQKENI. V shed 6 bases, J shed 2 bases, and the junction held 4 bases outside the gene matches. Here the CDR3 reads CASSAGGSTDTQYF. The DNA for the CDR3 is TGTGCCAGCTCGGCGGGGGGCTCCACAGATACGCAGTATTTT.

The chain combines TRBV4-3 with TRBJ2-7; D may be TRBD1 (5 bases). The V end was cut by 0 bases, the J end by 2 bases, with 8 bases between. This CDR3 is 14 amino acids long. In germline, CDR1 is LGHNA, CDR2 YSLEER. In DNA, the CDR3 is TGCGCCAGCAGCCAAGATAAGGGGCCCTACGAGCAGTACTTC. This encodes CASSQDKGPYEQYF.

This clonotype was observed a handful of times. V usage is TRBV6-2 or TRBV6-3 and J usage is TRBJ1-5; D is unclear. Trimming stripped 2 bases from V and 1 base from J, with 12 bases between. The CDR3 extends over 16 amino acids. Germline V gene sequence: CDR1 MNHEY, CDR2 SVGEGT. CDR3 nucleotides: TGTGCCAGCAGTTACCTTCGGGGTTTGAGCAATCAGCCCCAGCATTTT. The encoded protein is CASSYLRGLSNQPQHF.

V is TRBV12-3 or TRBV12-4 and J is TRBJ2-2; D is possibly TRBD1 or TRBD2 (6 bases each). The CDR3 runs 15 residues. The ends were cut back, 3 bases at V and 2 bases at J, with 10 bases in the middle. CDR3 coding DNA: TGTGCCAGCAGTTTCGGGGGCCCTAACACCGGGGAGCTGTTTTTT. This sequence encodes CASSFGGPNTGELFF.

The genes are TRBV4-1 and TRBJ2-6; D gene unclear. The CDR3 sequence is 16 residues long. Germline V gene sequence: CDR1 MGHRA, CDR2 YSYEKL. V gave up 4 bases and J gave up 4 bases, with 14 bases separating them. For the CDR3, the DNA is TGCGCCAGCAGCCCCCCAAACGCCAAGGGGGCCAACGTCCTGACTTTC. Encoded protein: CASSPPNAKGANVLTF.

This rearrangement joins TRBV6-5 to TRBJ2-1, with a possible D match to TRBD1 (6 bases). Trimming stripped 1 base from V and 4 bases from J, with 14 bases between. Germline V gives CDR1 MNHEY, CDR2 SVGAGI. The CDR3 has 16 residues. CDR3 region: CASSYFPGVTYNEQFF. CDR3 sequence (DNA): TGTGCCAGCAGTTACTTCCCAGGGGTGACTTACAATGAGCAGTTCTTC.

Only a few counts were recorded for this clonotype. The genes are TRBV6-2 or TRBV6-3 and TRBJ1-1; D gene unclear. The CDR3 has 14 amino acids. The V gene's germline CDR1 is MNHEY and CDR2 SVGEGT. Trimming pared 6 bases from V and 3 bases from J, leaving 14 bases between. DNA of the CDR3: TGTGCCAGCAGCACGTGGGGTTGGGACACTGAAGCTTTCTTT. It specifies CASSTWGWDTEAFF.

V is TRBV2 and J is TRBJ2-3, with 11 bases fitting TRBD2. Trimming took 7 bases from V and 3 from J; bases not matched to a gene: 6. Germline CDR1 and CDR2: SNHLY and FYNNEI. The CDR3 spans 15 residues. CDR3 loop: CASNVGTSGTDTQYF. CDR3 DNA: TGTGCCAGCAACGTGGGGACTAGCGGAACAGATACGCAGTATTTT.

Note on this clonotype: The junction shows a germline mismatch at one end, possibly a read error. The chain couples TRBV12-5 to TRBJ1-2; tentatively, D is TRBD1 (5 bases). The CDR3 runs 11 residues. Germline CDR1 LGHNT, CDR2 FRNRAP. Written as DNA, the CDR3 is TGTGCTAGTGGTTCACTCCGGGACCTTGACTTC. Protein sequence: CASGSLRDLDF.